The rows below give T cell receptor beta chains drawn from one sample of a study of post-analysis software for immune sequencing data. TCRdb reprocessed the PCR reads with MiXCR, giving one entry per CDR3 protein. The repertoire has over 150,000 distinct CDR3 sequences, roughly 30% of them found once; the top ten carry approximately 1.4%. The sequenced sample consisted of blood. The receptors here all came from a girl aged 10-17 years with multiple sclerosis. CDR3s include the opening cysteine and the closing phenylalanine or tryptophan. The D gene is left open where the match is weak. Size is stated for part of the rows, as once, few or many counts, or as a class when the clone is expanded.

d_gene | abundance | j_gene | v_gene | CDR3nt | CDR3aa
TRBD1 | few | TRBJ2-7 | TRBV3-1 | TGTGCCAGCAGCCGAGTGGGACAGGGGACCTACGAGCAGTACTTC | CASSRVGQGTYEQYF
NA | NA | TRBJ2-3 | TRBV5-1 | TGCGCCAGCAGCTTGGGGCAGGGTTTAATCACAGATACGCAGTATTTT | CASSLGQGLITDTQYF
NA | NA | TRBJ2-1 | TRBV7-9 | TGTGCCTGCAGCCCGGGGGAGGACACCCGGAATGAGCAGTTCTTC | CACSPGEDTRNEQFF
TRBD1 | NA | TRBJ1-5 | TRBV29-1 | TGCAGCGCTACGACAGGGAGCAATCAGCCCCAGCATTTT | CSATTGSNQPQHF
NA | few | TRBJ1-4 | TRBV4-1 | TGCGCCAGCAGCCAATGGGGTCCGAATGAAAAACTGTTTTTT | CASSQWGPNEKLFF
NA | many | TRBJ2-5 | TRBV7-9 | TGTGCCAGCAGCCCCACGGTGCAGCGAGAGACCCAGTACTTC | CASSPTVQRETQYF
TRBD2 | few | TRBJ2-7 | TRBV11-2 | TGTGCCAGCAGCTTAGAAGCAGGCGGGAGGAGGGGGTACGAGCAGTACTTC | CASSLEAGGRRGYEQYF
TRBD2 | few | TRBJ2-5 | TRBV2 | TGTGCCAGCAGTGAAGGTAGCGGGAGTCTCCAAGAGACCCAGTACTTC | CASSEGSGSLQETQYF
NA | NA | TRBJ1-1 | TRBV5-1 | TGCGCCAGCAGCTGGGGCGGGGTTGGGGGATACACTGAAGCTTTCTTT | CASSWGGVGGYTEAFF
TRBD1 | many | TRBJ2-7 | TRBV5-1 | TGCGCCAGCAGCGAGGGACAGCCTGGCTCCTACGAGCAGTACTTC | CASSEGQPGSYEQYF
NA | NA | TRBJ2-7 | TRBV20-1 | TGCAGTGCTAGAGGCACGACCTACGAGCAGTACTTC | CSARGTTYEQYF
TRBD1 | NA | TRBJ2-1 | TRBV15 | TGTGCCACCAGCAGAGCGGACAGGGGTTGGAATGAGCAGTTCTTC | CATSRADRGWNEQFF
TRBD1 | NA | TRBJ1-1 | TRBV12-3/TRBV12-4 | TGTGCCAGCAGTTTGGAGACAGGGGCCACTGAAGCTTTCTTT | CASSLETGATEAFF
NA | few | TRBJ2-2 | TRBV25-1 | TGTGCCAGCGATTCAGGAGGGGGGGAGCTGTTTTTT | CASDSGGGELFF
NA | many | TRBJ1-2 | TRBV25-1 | TGTGCCAGCAGTGAATATGGGGGAGCATTCTATGGCTACACCTTC | CASSEYGGAFYGYTF
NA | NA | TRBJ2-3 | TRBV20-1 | TGCAGTGCTCCCCCGGTCACAGATACGCAGTATTTT | CSAPPVTDTQYF
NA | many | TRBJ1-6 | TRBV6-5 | TGTGCCAGCAGTTACTCGAACAAGATGGGTTCACCCCTCCACTTT | CASSYSNKMGSPLHF
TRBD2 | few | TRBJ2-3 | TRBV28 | TGTGCCAGCAGTCCGGGGGGGTTAGCGGGAGTTATCTCAGATACGCAGTATTTT | CASSPGGLAGVISDTQYF
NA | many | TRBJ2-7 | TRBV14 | TGTGCCAGCAGCCAAGCATTGGCGAGGGAGCAGTACTTC | CASSQALAREQYF
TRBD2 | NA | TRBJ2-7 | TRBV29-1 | TGCAGCGTTGGGGGGGGAGTCGGAAGCGAGCAGTACTTC | CSVGGGVGSEQYF
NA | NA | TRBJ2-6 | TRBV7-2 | TGTGCCAGCAGCTTCGGGGACCATCCCCTCTCTGGGGCCAACGTCCTGACTTTC | CASSFGDHPLSGANVLTF
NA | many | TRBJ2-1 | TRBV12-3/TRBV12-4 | TGTGCCAGCAGTCCTGGGGGGAGTTTTGAGCAGTTCTTC | CASSPGGSFEQFF
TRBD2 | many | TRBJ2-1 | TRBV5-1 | TGCGCCAGCAGCACCACTAGCGGGGGGGGAGGGAATGAGCAGTTCTTC | CASSTTSGGGGNEQFF
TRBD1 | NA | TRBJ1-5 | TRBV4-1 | TGCGCCAGCAGCCAAGTCGGCAGGGGGCCAGGTCAGCCCCAGCATTTT | CASSQVGRGPGQPQHF
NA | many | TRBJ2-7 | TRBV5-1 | TGCGCCAGCAGCTTGACACCTGGCTACGAGCAGTACTTC | CASSLTPGYEQYF
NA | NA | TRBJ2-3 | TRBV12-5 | TGTGCTAGTGGTTTGAAGCGACAGGTGCTTACAGATACGCAGTATTTT | CASGLKRQVLTDTQYF
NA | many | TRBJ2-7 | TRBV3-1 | TGTGCCAGCAGCCAAGATGGGGGGGGCGTAACCTACGAGCAGTACTTC | CASSQDGGGVTYEQYF
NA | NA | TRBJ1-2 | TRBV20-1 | TGCAGTGCTAGAGATGGCCAGAACTATGGCCACACCTTC | CSARDGQNYGHTF
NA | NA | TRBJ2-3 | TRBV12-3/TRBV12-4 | TGTGCCAGCAGTGTCGAGCGAGGAACAGATACGCAGTATTTT | CASSVERGTDTQYF
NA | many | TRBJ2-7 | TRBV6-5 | TGTGCCAGCAGTTCGGCTTACACCAGCGGCGAGCAGTACTTC | CASSSAYTSGEQYF
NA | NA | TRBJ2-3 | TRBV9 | TGTGCCAGCAGCGTTAGTAGTGGGATTAGCACAGATACGCAGTATTTT | CASSVSSGISTDTQYF
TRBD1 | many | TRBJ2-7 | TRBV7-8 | TGTGCCAGCAGTTCTCTCCGGGACAGCTTATACGAGCAGTACTTC | CASSSLRDSLYEQYF
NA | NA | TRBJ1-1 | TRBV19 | TGTGCCCGTATGAGTGGTGAAGCTTTCTTT | CARMSGEAFF
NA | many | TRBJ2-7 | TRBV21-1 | TGTGCCAGCAGCAAAGGGGAGAACGAGCAGTACTTC | CASSKGENEQYF
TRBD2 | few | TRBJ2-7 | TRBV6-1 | TGTGCCAGCAGCCCCGCTAAACCGGGACTAGCGGATACCTACGAGCAGTACTTC | CASSPAKPGLADTYEQYF
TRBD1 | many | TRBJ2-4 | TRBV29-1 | TGCAGCGTTGGGAGGACAGGGAAAAACATTCAGTACTTC | CSVGRTGKNIQYF
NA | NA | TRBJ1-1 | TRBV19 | TGTGCCAGTAGTAACCGGGGGCTGGGCACTGAAGCTTTCTTT | CASSNRGLGTEAFF
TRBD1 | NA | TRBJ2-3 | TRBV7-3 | TGTTCCAGCAGCTTACGACAGGGGGCAAGACTAGCATCGGCAGATACGCAGTATTTT | CSSSLRQGARLASADTQYF
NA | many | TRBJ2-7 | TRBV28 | TGTGCCACCTTAGGGATGCCCTACGAGCAGTACTTC | CATLGMPYEQYF
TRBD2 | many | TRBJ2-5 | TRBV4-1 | TGCGCCAGCAGCCAAGAACTAGCGGCACACCAAGAGACCCAGTACTTC | CASSQELAAHQETQYF
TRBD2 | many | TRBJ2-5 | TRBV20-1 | TGCAGTGCTAAGACTAGCGGGAGCAGTCACCAAGAGACCCAGTACTTC | CSAKTSGSSHQETQYF
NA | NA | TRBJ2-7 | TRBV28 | TGTGCCAGCAGTATAACAGTTCTTCCCTACGAGCAGTACTTC | CASSITVLPYEQYF
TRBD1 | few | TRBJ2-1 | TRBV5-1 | TGCGCCAGCACCGACAGGGGTTTAGAAACCTACAATGAGCAGTTCTTC | CASTDRGLETYNEQFF
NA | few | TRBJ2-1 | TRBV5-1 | TGCGCCAGCAGCTTGGCCGCCGCTTATGAGCAGTTCTTC | CASSLAAAYEQFF
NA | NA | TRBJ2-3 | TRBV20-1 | TGCGGTGCTAGAGATGAACGGGGCAGAGATACGCAGTATTTT | CGARDERGRDTQYF
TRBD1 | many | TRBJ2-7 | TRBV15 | TGTGCCACCAGCAGAGATCCAATACAGGGGGGTGAGCAGTACTTC | CATSRDPIQGGEQYF
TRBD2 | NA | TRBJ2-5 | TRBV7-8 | TGTGCCAGCAGCCCCGAATATAGCGGGAGGGAGACCCAGTACTTC | CASSPEYSGRETQYF
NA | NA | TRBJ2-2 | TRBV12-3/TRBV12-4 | TGTGCCAGCAGTTTTACAGCTTGGGGGGAGCTGTTTTTT | CASSFTAWGELFF
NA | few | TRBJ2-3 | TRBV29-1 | TGCAGCGTTGAAGGGGGCAGATACACAGATACGCAGTATTTT | CSVEGGRYTDTQYF
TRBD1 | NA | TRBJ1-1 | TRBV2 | TGTGCCAGCAGCCCCCGGGACAGGGGGCCGAACACTGAAGCTTTCTTT | CASSPRDRGPNTEAFF
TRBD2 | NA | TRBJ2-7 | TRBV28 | TGTGCCAGCAGTTTATTTCCGGCTAGCGGAAGCTCCTACGAGCAGTACTTC | CASSLFPASGSSYEQYF
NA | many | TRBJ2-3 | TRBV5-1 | TGCGCCAGCAGCTTGGGTTCGGGGTCGTCAGATACGCAGTATTTT | CASSLGSGSSDTQYF
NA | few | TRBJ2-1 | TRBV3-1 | TGTGCCAGCAGCCCCCGGGCAGGGCATGAGCAGTTCTTC | CASSPRAGHEQFF
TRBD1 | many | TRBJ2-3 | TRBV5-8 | TGTGCCAGCAGCTGGGACAGGGAAGATACGCAGTATTTT | CASSWDREDTQYF
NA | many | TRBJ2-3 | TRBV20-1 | TGCAGTGCTAGATTGCACACGTCCACAGATACGCAGTATTTT | CSARLHTSTDTQYF
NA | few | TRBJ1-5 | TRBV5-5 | TGTGCCAGCAGCTCAGGAGGATATAGCAATCAGCCCCAGCATTTT | CASSSGGYSNQPQHF
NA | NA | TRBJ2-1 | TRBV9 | TGTGCCAGCAAAAGCACTAGCAGGACGGGTGAGCAGTTCTTC | CASKSTSRTGEQFF